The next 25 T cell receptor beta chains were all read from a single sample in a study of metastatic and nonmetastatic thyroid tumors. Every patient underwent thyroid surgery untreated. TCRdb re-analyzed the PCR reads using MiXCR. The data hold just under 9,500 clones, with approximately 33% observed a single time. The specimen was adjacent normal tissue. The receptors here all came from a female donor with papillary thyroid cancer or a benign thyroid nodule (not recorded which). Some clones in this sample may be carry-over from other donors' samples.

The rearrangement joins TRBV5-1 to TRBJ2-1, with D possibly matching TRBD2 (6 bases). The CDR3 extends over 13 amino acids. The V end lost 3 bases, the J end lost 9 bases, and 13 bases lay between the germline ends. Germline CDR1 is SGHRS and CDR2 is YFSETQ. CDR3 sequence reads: CASSWEVGGEQFF. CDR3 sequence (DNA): TGCGCCAGCAGCTGGGAGGTTGGTGGTGAGCAGTTCTTC.

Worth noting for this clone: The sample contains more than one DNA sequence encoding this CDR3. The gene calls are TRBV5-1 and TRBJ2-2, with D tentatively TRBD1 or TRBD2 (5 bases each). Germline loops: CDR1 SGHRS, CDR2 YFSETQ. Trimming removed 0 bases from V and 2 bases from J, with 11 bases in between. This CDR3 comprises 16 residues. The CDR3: CASSLATGRNTGELFF. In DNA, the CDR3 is TGCGCCAGCAGCTTGGCGACGGGGCGTAACACCGGGGAGCTGTTTTTT.

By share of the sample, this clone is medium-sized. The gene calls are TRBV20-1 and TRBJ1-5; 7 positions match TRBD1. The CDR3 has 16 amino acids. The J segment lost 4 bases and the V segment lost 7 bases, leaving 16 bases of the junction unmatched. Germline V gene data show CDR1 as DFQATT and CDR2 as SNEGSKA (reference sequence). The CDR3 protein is CSVRPRRDSLNQPQHF. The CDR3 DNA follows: TGCAGTGTGCGGCCCAGACGGGACAGCCTGAATCAGCCCCAGCATTTT.

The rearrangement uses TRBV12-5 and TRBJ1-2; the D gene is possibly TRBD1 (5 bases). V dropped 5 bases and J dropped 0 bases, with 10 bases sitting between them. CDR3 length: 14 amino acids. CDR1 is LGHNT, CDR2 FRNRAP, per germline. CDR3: CASGKTESNYGYTF. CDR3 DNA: TGTGCTAGTGGTAAGACAGAATCTAACTATGGCTACACCTTC.

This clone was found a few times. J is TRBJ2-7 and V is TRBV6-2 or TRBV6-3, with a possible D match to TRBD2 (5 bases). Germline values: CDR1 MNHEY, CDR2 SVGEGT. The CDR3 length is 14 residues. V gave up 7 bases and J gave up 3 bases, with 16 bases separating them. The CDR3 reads CASTTDGVLYEQYF. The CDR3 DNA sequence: TGTGCCAGCACCACGGACGGGGTACTCTACGAGCAGTACTTC.

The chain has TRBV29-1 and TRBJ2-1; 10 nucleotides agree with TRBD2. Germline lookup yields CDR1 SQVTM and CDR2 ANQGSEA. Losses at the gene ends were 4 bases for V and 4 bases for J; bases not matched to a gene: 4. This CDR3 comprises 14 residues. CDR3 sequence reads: CSVVPLAGYNEQFF. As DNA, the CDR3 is TGCAGCGTTGTCCCACTAGCGGGGTACAATGAGCAGTTCTTC.

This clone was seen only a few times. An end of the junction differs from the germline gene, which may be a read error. In nucleotides, the CDR3 is TGTGCCAGCAGTTTATTAACGGGAGTGAGGGAGACCCGGTACTTC. It translates to CASSLLTGVRETRYF. This chain links TRBV28 with TRBJ2-5; a weak D match, TRBD2 (6 bases). Germline CDR1 and CDR2: MDHEN and SYDVKM. The length of the CDR3 is 15 residues.

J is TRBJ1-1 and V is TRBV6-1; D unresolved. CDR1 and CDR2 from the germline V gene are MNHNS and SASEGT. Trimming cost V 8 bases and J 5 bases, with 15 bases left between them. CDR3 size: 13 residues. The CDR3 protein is CASFPGGRTEAFF. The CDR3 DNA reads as TGTGCCAGCTTCCCCGGTGGCAGGACTGAAGCTTTCTTT.

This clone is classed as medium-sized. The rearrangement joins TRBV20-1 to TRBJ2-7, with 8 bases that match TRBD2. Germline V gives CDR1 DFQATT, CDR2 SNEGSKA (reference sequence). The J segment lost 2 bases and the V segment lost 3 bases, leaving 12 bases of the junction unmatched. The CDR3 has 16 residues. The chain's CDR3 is CSARELVREAPYEQYF. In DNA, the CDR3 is TGCAGTGCTAGGGAATTGGTGCGGGAGGCCCCCTACGAGCAGTACTTC.

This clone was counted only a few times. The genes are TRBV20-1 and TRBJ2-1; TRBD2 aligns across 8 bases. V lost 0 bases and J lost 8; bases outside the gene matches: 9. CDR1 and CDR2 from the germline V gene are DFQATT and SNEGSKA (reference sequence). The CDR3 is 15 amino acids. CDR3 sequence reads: CSARDGTSGAHEQFF. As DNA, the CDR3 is TGCAGTGCTAGAGATGGAACTAGCGGAGCCCATGAGCAGTTCTTC.

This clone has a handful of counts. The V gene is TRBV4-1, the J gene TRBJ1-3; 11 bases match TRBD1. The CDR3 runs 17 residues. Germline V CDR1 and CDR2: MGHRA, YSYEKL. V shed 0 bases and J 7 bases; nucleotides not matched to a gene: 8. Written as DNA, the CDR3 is TGCGCCAGCAGCCAAGATTCCCTCCGGGACAGGGGGAACACCATATATTTT. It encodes CASSQDSLRDRGNTIYF.

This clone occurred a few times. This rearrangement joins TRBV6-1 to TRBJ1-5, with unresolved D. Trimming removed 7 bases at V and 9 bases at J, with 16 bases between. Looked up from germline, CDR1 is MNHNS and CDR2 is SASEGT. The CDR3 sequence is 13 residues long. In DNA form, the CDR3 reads TGTGCCAGCACCCCCGGGCGAGGTAGGCCCCAGCATTTT. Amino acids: CASTPGRGRPQHF.

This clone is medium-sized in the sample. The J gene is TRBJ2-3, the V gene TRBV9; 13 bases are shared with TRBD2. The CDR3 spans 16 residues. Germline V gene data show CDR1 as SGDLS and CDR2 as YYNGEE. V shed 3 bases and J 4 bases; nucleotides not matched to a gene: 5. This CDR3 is CASSALAGGEADTQYF. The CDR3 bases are TGTGCCAGCAGCGCACTAGCGGGAGGGGAGGCAGATACGCAGTATTTT.

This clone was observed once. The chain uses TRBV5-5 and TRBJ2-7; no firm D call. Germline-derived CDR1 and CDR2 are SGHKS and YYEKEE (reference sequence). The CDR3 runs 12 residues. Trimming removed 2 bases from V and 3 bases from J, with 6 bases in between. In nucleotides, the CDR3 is TGTGCCAGCAGCTTTACGTTCTACGAGCAGTACTTC. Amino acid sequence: CASSFTFYEQYF.

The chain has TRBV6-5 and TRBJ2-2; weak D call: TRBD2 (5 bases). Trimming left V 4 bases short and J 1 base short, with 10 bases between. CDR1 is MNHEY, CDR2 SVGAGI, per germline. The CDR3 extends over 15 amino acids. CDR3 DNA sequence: TGTGCCAGCAGTTTGATGGGAGTGAACACCGGGGAGCTGTTTTTT. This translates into CASSLMGVNTGELFF.

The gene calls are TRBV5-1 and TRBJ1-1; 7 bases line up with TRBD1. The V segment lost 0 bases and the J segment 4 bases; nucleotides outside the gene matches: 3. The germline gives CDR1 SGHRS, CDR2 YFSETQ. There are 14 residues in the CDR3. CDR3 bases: TGCGCCAGCAGCTTGGCCTCAGGGGGCACTGAAGCTTTCTTT. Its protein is CASSLASGGTEAFF.

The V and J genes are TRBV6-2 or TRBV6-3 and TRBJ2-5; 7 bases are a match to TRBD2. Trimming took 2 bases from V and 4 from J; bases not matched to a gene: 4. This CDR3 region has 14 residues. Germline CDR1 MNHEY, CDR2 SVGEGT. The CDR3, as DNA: TGTGCCAGCAGTTACGTGGGCGGGAGAGAGACCCAGTACTTC. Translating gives CASSYVGGRETQYF.

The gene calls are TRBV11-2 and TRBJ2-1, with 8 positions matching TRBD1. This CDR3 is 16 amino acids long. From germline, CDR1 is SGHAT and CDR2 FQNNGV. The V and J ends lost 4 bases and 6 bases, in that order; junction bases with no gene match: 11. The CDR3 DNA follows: TGTGCCAGCAGCTCACCAGGGGGCGCAGTGATCAATGAGCAGTTCTTC. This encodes CASSSPGGAVINEQFF.

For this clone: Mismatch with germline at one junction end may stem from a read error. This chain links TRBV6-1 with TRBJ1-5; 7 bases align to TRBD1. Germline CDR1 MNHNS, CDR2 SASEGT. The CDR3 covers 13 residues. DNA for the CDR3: TGTGCCAGCAGTGCCCAGACAGGGAAATATTTGAATTTT. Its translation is CASSAQTGKYLNF.

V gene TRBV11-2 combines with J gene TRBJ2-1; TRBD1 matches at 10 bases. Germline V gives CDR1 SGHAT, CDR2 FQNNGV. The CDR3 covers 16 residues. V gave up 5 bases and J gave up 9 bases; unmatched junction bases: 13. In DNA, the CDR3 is TGTGCCAGCAGCCTTGGGGGACAGGGGAGTACAGGTGAGCAGTTCTTC. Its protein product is CASSLGGQGSTGEQFF. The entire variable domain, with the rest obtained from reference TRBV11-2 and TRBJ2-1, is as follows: EAGVAQSPRYKIIEKRQSVAFWCNPISGHATLYWYQQILGQGPKLLIQFQNNGVVDDSQLPKDRFSAERLKGVDSTLKIQPAKLEDSAVYLCASSLGGQGSTGEQFFGPGTRLTVL.

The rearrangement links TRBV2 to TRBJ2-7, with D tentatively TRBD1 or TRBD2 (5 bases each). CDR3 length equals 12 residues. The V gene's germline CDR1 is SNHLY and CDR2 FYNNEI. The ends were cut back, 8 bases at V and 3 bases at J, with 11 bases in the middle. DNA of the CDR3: TGTGCCAGCCGTGGGGGATTCTACGAGCAGTACTTC. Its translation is CASRGGFYEQYF.

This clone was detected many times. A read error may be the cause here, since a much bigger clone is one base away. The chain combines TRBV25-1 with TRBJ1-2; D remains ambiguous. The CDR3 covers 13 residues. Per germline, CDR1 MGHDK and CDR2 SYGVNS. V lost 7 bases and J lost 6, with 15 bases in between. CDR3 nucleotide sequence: TGTGCCAGCATTGACCTCGGACGAAATGGCTACACCTTC. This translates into CASIDLGRNGYTF.

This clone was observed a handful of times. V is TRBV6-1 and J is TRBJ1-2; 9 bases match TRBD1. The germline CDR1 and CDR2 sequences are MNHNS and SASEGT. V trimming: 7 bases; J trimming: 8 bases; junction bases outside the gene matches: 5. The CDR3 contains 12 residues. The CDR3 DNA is TGTGCCAGCAAAGACAGGGGGGAGGGCTACACCTTC. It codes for CASKDRGEGYTF.

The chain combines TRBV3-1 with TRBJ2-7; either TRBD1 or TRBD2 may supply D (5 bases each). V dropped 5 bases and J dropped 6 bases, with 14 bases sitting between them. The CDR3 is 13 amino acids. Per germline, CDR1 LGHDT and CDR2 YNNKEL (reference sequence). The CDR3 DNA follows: TGTGCCAGCAGCTATCGGGGCAAGGTCGAGCAGTACTTC. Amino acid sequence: CASSYRGKVEQYF.

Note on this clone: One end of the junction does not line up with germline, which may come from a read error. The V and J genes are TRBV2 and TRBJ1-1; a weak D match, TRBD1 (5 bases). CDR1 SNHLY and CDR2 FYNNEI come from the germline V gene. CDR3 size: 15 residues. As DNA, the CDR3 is TGTGCCGGCAGAGACAGTCCCACAGGTGGCGGTGGAGCTTTCTTT. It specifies CAGRDSPTGGGGAFF. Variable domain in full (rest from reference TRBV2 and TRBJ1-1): EPEVTQTPSHQVTQMGQEVILRCVPISNHLYFYWYRQILGQKVEFLVSFYNNEISEKSEIFDDQFSVERPDGSNFTLKIRSTKLEDSAMYFCAGRDSPTGGGGAFFGQGTRLTVV.